Below, 7 T cell receptor beta chains from the same sample are listed, as sequenced in a study of blood T cell repertoires in COVID-19. Repertoires were generated with immunoSEQ multiplex PCR, while TCRdb's copy carries only in-frame clones and drops some. Here the sample spans over 150,000 clones, more than 75% being singletons. The sequenced sample was peripheral blood. The receptors derive from a man in his 60s with COVID-19, enrolled during active disease.

This chain links TRBV7-9 with TRBJ2-1; weak D call: TRBD2 (6 bases). The CDR3 loop spans 16 amino acids. Germline assignment: CDR1 SEHNR and CDR2 FQNEAQ (reference sequence). V was cut by 5 bases and J by 2 bases, with 16 bases left in between. The CDR3: CASSARVGGAYNEQFF. The CDR3 region has the DNA TGTGCCAGCAGCGCCCGGGTGGGCGGGGCCTACAATGAGCAGTTCTTC.

The sample holds one count of this clone. The rearrangement links TRBV6-6 to TRBJ2-2; weak D call: TRBD2 (5 bases). CDR3 size: 17 residues. Per germline, CDR1 MNHNY and CDR2 SVGAGI (reference sequence). V lost 5 bases and J lost 6, with 22 bases in between. DNA of the CDR3: TGTGCCAGCAGTCTCGAATCGGGAAGGGTGTATCCCGGGGAGCTGTTTTTT. Translating gives CASSLESGRVYPGELFF.

CDR3 region: CASSEGLAGGQETQYF. The CDR3 nucleotides are TGTGCCAGCAGTGAGGGACTAGCGGGGGGCCAAGAGACCCAGTACTTC. The genes are TRBV6-2 or TRBV6-3 and TRBJ2-5, with 15 bases aligning to TRBD2. Germline V lookup: CDR1 MNHEY, CDR2 SVGEGT. With 5 bases clipped from V and 1 base from J, the junction kept 2 bases outside the gene matches. CDR3 length: 16 amino acids.

This chain joins TRBV7-3 and TRBJ1-1; TRBD1 agrees at 10 bases. The CDR3 totals 13 residues. The V gene end was trimmed by 5 bases and the J gene end by 10 bases; junction bases not matched to a gene: 7. Germline CDR1 is SGHTA and CDR2 is FQGTGA. CDR3 loop: CASSGQGQGIAFF. For the CDR3, the DNA is TGTGCCAGCAGCGGACAGGGACAGGGGATAGCTTTCTTT.

The rearrangement links TRBV7-8 to TRBJ1-3; D may be TRBD1 (6 bases). The V end lost 1 base, the J end lost 2 bases, and 15 bases lay between the germline ends. This CDR3 contains 17 residues. The germline V gene encodes CDR1 SGHVS and CDR2 FQNEAQ. CDR3: CASSLGLGGLPGNTIYF. CDR3 DNA sequence: TGTGCCAGCAGCTTAGGTTTAGGGGGTTTGCCTGGAAACACCATATATTTT. The whole variable domain, remainder taken from reference TRBV7-8 and TRBJ1-3, is GAGVSQSPRYKVAKRGQDVALRCDPISGHVSLFWYQQALGQGPEFLTYFQNEAQLDKSGLPSDRFFAERPEGSVSTLKIQRTQQEDSAVYLCASSLGLGGLPGNTIYFGEGSWLTVV.

The rearrangement links TRBV7-6 to TRBJ2-2, with 7 positions matching TRBD1. CDR1 is SGHVS, CDR2 FNYEAQ, per germline. CDR3 size: 16 residues. V gave up 1 base and J gave up 1 base; unmatched junction bases: 3. The CDR3 coding sequence is TGTGCCAGCAGCTTAGGGACAGGTCAGAACACCGGGGAGCTGTTTTTT. Translation gives CASSLGTGQNTGELFF.

The CDR3 sequence is CASSLPKRGRANTEAFF. The CDR3 DNA follows: TGTGCCAGCAGCTTGCCTAAGAGGGGGCGGGCGAACACTGAAGCTTTCTTT. This sequence joins TRBV5-4 and TRBJ1-1, with 7 positions matching TRBD1. The J segment lost 1 base and the V segment lost 1 base, leaving 10 bases of the junction unmatched. Looked up from germline, CDR1 is SGHNT and CDR2 is YYREEE (reference sequence). The length of the CDR3 is 17 residues.